This is a list of T cell receptor beta chains from one sample in a study of cytomegalovirus exposure and HLA in healthy donors. Sequencing was performed with immunoSEQ multiplex PCR; in TCRdb, only in-frame clones are kept and a portion is missing. Of about 120,000 clones listed, about 80% are singletons. Sequencing was performed on PBMCs. Every receptor here comes from a woman under 30 in good health and CMV-seronegative. CDR3s include the opening cysteine and the closing phenylalanine or tryptophan. A D gene is named only where the DNA matches it firmly. Where a row states a size, it is once, few, many or the class of an expanded clone; other rows omit it.

d_call	v_call	j_call	clone_size	cdr3_aa	cdr3_nt
TRBD1	TRBV4-1	TRBJ1-3	-	CASSHPGTDGSGNTIYF	TGCGCCAGCAGCCATCCCGGGACAGATGGCTCTGGAAACACCATATATTTT
-	TRBV28	TRBJ1-2	once	CASSFGYYGYTF	TGTGCCAGCAGTTTCGGGTATTATGGCTACACCTTC
TRBD2	TRBV5-1	TRBJ2-7	-	CASSAGLAGPYEQYF	TGCGCCAGCAGCGCAGGACTAGCGGGACCCTACGAGCAGTACTTC
TRBD1	TRBV5-1	TRBJ1-1	-	CASSLAPGTGGNEAFF	TGCGCCAGCAGCTTGGCCCCCGGGACAGGGGGCAATGAAGCTTTCTTT
-	TRBV6-1	TRBJ1-6	-	CASSLQVQARVTLHF	TGTGCCAGCAGTCTACAGGTACAGGCAAGGGTCACCCTCCACTTT
-	TRBV5-4	TRBJ1-3	-	CASSLGTTNTGNTIYF	TGTGCCAGCAGCTTGGGGACAACGAATACTGGAAACACCATATATTTT
TRBD1	TRBV7-9	TRBJ1-2	-	CASSSTSTGGGYTF	TGTGCCAGCAGCTCGACTTCGACAGGGGGGGGCTACACCTTC
TRBD1	TRBV6-5	TRBJ2-7	-	CASSPWTGSYEQYF	TGTGCCAGCAGTCCCTGGACAGGAAGCTACGAGCAGTACTTC
-	TRBV27	TRBJ1-1	-	CASSPWGLLNTEAFF	TGTGCCAGCAGTCCCTGGGGACTGTTGAACACTGAAGCTTTCTTT
-	TRBV12-5	TRBJ1-2	-	CASGQGRGYTF	TGTGCTAGTGGGCAGGGTCGGGGCTACACCTTC
-	TRBV9	TRBJ2-5	-	CASSVEARAETQYF	TGTGCCAGCAGCGTAGAGGCGAGGGCAGAGACCCAGTACTTC
-	TRBV6-4	TRBJ1-2	-	CASSPQGEANYGYTF	TGTGCCAGCAGTCCACAGGGAGAAGCTAACTATGGCTACACCTTC
TRBD2	TRBV6-1	TRBJ2-7	-	CASSPQRGSSYEQYF	TGTGCCAGCAGTCCACAACGCGGGAGCTCCTACGAGCAGTACTTC
-	TRBV27	TRBJ1-6	-	CASSFGQGSLSYNSPLHF	TGTGCCAGCAGTTTCGGGCAGGGCTCCCTCTCCTATAATTCACCCCTCCACTTT
TRBD1	TRBV6-5	TRBJ1-6	-	CASSFGTVNSPLHF	TGTGCCAGCAGTTTCGGGACAGTCAATTCACCCCTCCACTTT
TRBD1	TRBV6-1	TRBJ1-4	-	CASLRDRAEKLFF	TGTGCCAGCCTCCGGGACAGGGCGGAAAAACTGTTTTTT
TRBD2	TRBV11-2	TRBJ2-3	-	CASSLMTSGSTDTQYF	TGTGCCAGCAGCTTAATGACTAGCGGGAGCACAGATACGCAGTATTTT
-	TRBV6-5	TRBJ1-1	-	CASSWATNTEAFF	TGTGCCAGCAGTTGGGCTACGAACACTGAAGCTTTCTTT
-	TRBV7-8	TRBJ2-7	-	CASSRTVGYEQYF	TGTGCCAGCAGCCGTACAGTGGGTTACGAGCAGTACTTC
-	TRBV15	TRBJ1-4	-	CATSTSQGRATNEKLFF	TGTGCCACCAGCACATCGCAGGGTAGAGCAACTAATGAAAAACTGTTTTTT
-	TRBV7-8	TRBJ2-1	-	CASSSTGEQFF	TGTGCCAGCAGCTCTACAGGGGAGCAGTTCTTC
TRBD1	TRBV4-1	TRBJ2-7	-	CASSQDFPGQSYEQYF	TGCGCCAGCAGCCAAGACTTTCCGGGACAGTCCTACGAGCAGTACTTC
TRBD1	TRBV6-5	TRBJ2-7	-	CASSRRDRPTYEQYF	TGTGCCAGCAGTCGCCGGGACAGGCCCACCTACGAGCAGTACTTC
TRBD1	TRBV7-8	TRBJ1-2	-	CASSLGTGYYGYTF	TGTGCCAGCAGCTTAGGGACAGGGTACTATGGCTACACCTTC
-	TRBV11-2	TRBJ1-1	-	CASTNLAQAAFGEAFF	TGTGCCAGCACCAACTTGGCGCAGGCCGCTTTTGGTGAAGCTTTCTTT
-	TRBV21-1	TRBJ2-2	few	CASSKRDTGELFF	TGTGCCAGCAGCAAACGAGACACCGGGGAGCTGTTTTTT
-	TRBV11-2	TRBJ2-7	-	CASSLEGTGAYEQYF	TGTGCCAGCAGCTTAGAGGGCACAGGAGCCTACGAGCAGTACTTC
TRBD1	TRBV25-1	TRBJ2-2	few	CASSDSGGNTGELFF	TGTGCCAGCAGTGACTCAGGGGGAAACACCGGGGAGCTGTTTTTT
TRBD1	TRBV6-4	TRBJ2-2	-	CASRRDRRTGELFF	TGTGCCAGCAGGAGGGACAGGCGCACCGGGGAGCTGTTTTTT
-	TRBV10-3	TRBJ1-4	-	CAISEWGSVGEKLFF	TGTGCCATCAGTGAATGGGGCAGTGTGGGGGAAAAACTGTTTTTT
-	TRBV10-1	TRBJ2-1	-	CASRTGYNEQFF	TGCGCCAGCAGGACCGGGTACAATGAGCAGTTCTTC
TRBD1	TRBV18	TRBJ1-5	-	CASSPGQGGNQPQHF	TGTGCCAGCTCACCAGGACAGGGGGGAAATCAGCCCCAGCATTTT
-	TRBV4-3	TRBJ1-1	-	CASSQKKGGLRTEAFF	TGCGCCAGCAGCCAAAAGAAGGGGGGGTTGAGGACTGAAGCTTTCTTT
-	TRBV29-1	TRBJ2-1	-	CSVVSPGQGGYNEQFF	TGCAGCGTTGTGTCCCCCGGACAAGGGGGATACAATGAGCAGTTCTTC
-	TRBV5-4	TRBJ1-1	-	CASSLDMELNTEAFF	TGTGCCAGCAGCTTGGACATGGAGTTGAACACTGAAGCTTTCTTT
-	TRBV6-4	TRBJ2-1	-	CASRREASYNEQFF	TGTGCCAGCAGACGCGAAGCCTCCTACAATGAGCAGTTCTTC
-	TRBV2	TRBJ1-2	once	CASSGTGWYGYTF	TGTGCCAGCAGTGGAACAGGGTGGTATGGCTACACCTTC
TRBD1	TRBV27	TRBJ1-2	-	CASRPEGQLVYGYTF	TGTGCCAGCAGACCCGAGGGACAGTTAGTCTATGGCTACACCTTC
TRBD1	TRBV5-1	TRBJ1-5	-	CASSPGTGSNQPQHF	TGCGCCAGCAGCCCCGGGACAGGTAGCAATCAGCCCCAGCATTTT
TRBD1	TRBV6-5	TRBJ1-2	-	CASSYTGQINYGYTF	TGTGCCAGCAGTTACACGGGACAGATCAACTATGGCTACACCTTC
TRBD1	TRBV2	TRBJ1-1	once	CASSRQGTEAFF	TGTGCCAGCAGTCGACAGGGGACTGAAGCTTTCTTT
TRBD1	TRBV2	TRBJ1-5	few	CASSESTGNQPQHF	TGTGCCAGCAGTGAGTCGACAGGGAATCAGCCCCAGCATTTT
TRBD2	TRBV19	TRBJ2-3	-	CASSISPSGVSTDTQYF	TGTGCCAGTAGTATTTCCCCTAGCGGAGTTAGCACAGATACGCAGTATTTT
-	TRBV6-5	TRBJ1-1	-	CASSYGYGVNTEAFF	TGTGCCAGCAGTTACGGGTACGGAGTGAACACTGAAGCTTTCTTT
-	TRBV27	TRBJ1-6	-	CASMLIGSYNSPLHF	TGTGCCAGCATGCTGATCGGCTCCTATAATTCACCCCTCCACTTT
-	TRBV18	TRBJ1-2	-	CASSPQGTYGYTF	TGTGCCAGCTCGCCGCAGGGGACCTATGGCTACACCTTC
-	TRBV28	TRBJ1-4	-	CASSPRAPNEKLFF	TGTGCCAGCAGCCCCAGGGCTCCCAATGAAAAACTGTTTTTT
TRBD1	TRBV19	TRBJ1-5	-	CATTDRGNQPQHF	TGTGCCACTACGGACAGGGGGAATCAGCCCCAGCATTTT
TRBD1	TRBV14	TRBJ1-1	-	CASSQDRGSLGDTEAFF	TGTGCCAGCAGCCAAGACAGGGGGAGTTTGGGGGACACTGAAGCTTTCTTT
-	TRBV10-1	TRBJ2-1	-	CASSENAGDEQFF	TGCGCCAGCAGTGAAAACGCCGGGGATGAGCAGTTCTTC
-	TRBV4-1	TRBJ1-4	-	CASSPRGSRIAATNEKLFF	TGCGCCAGCAGCCCCCGGGGTAGCCGGATAGCCGCGACTAATGAAAAACTGTTTTTT
-	TRBV6-6	TRBJ2-1	once	CASSQYNEQFF	TGTGCCAGCAGTCAGTACAATGAGCAGTTCTTC
-	TRBV6-1	TRBJ1-1	once	CASSEPGQSTEAFF	TGTGCCAGCAGTGAGCCAGGCCAATCCACTGAAGCTTTCTTT
-	TRBV18	TRBJ1-2	once	CASSPTGFYGYTF	TGTGCCAGCTCACCAACGGGTTTCTATGGCTACACCTTC
TRBD1	TRBV5-5	TRBJ2-7	-	CASSFRDRGSYEQYF	TGTGCCAGCAGCTTTCGGGACAGGGGCTCCTACGAGCAGTACTTC
-	TRBV19	TRBJ1-1	-	CASSILPGKEAFF	TGTGCCAGTAGTATCCTTCCCGGGAAGGAAGCTTTCTTT